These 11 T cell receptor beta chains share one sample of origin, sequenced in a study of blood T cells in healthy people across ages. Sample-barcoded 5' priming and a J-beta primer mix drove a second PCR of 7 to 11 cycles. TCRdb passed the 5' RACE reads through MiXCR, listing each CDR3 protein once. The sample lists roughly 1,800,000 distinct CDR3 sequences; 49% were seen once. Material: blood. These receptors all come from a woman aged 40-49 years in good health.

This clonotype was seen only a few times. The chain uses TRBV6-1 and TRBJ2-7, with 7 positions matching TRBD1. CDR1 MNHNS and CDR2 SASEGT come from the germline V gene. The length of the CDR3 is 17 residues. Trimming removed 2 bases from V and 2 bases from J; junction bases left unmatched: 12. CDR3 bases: TGTGCCAGCAGTGAAAGAATGGGACAGCGGATAACCTACGAGCAGTACTTC. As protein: CASSERMGQRITYEQYF.

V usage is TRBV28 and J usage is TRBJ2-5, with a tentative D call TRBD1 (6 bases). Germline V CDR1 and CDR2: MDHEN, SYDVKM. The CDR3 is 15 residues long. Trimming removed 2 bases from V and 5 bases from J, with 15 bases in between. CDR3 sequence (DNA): TGTGCCAGCAGTTTAGTTAAGGGTGACAGGGAGACCCAGTACTTC. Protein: CASSLVKGDRETQYF.

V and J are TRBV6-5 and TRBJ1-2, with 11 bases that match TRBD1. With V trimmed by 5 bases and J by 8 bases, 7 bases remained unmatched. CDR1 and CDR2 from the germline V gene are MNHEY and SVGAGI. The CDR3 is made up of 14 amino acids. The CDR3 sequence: CASSTGDRGGGYTF. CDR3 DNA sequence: TGTGCCAGCAGTACCGGGGACAGGGGGGGCGGCTACACCTTC.

CDR3 DNA: TGTGCCAGCATCGACAGGGAATACTACGAGCAGTACTTC. It yields the protein CASIDREYYEQYF. The chain carries TRBV2 and TRBJ2-7; 7 bases are a match to TRBD1. The CDR3 spans 13 residues. J gave up 3 bases and V 7 bases, and 6 bases lay outside the gene matches. CDR1 SNHLY and CDR2 FYNNEI come from the germline V gene.

The CDR3 sequence is CASSSTLLGRRTDTQYF. In DNA form, the CDR3 reads TGTGCCAGCAGTTCCACCCTTCTCGGGAGGAGGACAGATACGCAGTATTTT. The rearrangement joins TRBV27 to TRBJ2-3; 7 positions agree with TRBD2. The CDR3 loop spans 17 amino acids. CDR1 and CDR2 from the germline V gene are MNHEY and SMNVEV (reference sequence). The V and J ends lost 4 bases and 3 bases, in that order; junction bases with no gene match: 13.

In DNA form, the CDR3 reads TGTGCCACCCAGGGGGGAGGGTCGTCCTACAATGAGCAGTTCTTC. Its protein product is CATQGGGSSYNEQFF. The chain combines TRBV6-2 or TRBV6-3 with TRBJ2-1, with D possibly being TRBD1 or TRBD2 (7 bases each). CDR3 length: 15 amino acids. Trimming pared 10 bases from V and 1 base from J, leaving 17 bases between. The V gene's germline CDR1 is MNHEY and CDR2 SVGEGT.

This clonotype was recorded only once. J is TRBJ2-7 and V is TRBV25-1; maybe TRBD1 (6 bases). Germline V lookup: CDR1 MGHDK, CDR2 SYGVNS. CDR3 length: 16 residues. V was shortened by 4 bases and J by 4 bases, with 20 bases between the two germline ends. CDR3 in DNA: TGTGCCAGCAGTGGGTGGCGAGAAAAAGGGGGATACGAGCAGTACTTC. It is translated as CASSGWREKGGYEQYF.

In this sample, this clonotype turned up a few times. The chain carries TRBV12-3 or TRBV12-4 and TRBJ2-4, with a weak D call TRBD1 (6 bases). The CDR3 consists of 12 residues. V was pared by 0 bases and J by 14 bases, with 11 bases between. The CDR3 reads CASSLALQGKYF. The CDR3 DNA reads TGTGCCAGCAGTTTAGCGCTGCAGGGGAAGTACTTC.

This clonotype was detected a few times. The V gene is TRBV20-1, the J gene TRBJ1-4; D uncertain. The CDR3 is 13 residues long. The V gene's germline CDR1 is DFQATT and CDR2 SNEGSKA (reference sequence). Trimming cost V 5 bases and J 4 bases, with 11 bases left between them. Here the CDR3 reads CSAALVGNEKLFF. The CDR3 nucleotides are TGCAGTGCTGCTCTTGTGGGTAATGAAAAACTGTTTTTT.

In nucleotides, the CDR3 is TGCGCCAGCAGCCAAGCGGGGAGCGGGGGGGCAGATACGCAGTATTTT. This sequence encodes CASSQAGSGGADTQYF. The chain carries TRBV4-1 and TRBJ2-3, with 10 bases aligning to TRBD2. This CDR3 is built from 16 residues. The V gene end was trimmed by 1 base and the J gene end by 4 bases; junction bases not matched to a gene: 5. Germline lookup yields CDR1 MGHRA and CDR2 YSYEKL.

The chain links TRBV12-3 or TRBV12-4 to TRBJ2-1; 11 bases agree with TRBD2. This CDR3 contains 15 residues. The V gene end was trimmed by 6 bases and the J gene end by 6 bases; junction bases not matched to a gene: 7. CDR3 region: CASSLGTSGLNEQFF. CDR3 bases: TGTGCCAGCAGCCTCGGGACTAGCGGCCTCAATGAGCAGTTCTTC.